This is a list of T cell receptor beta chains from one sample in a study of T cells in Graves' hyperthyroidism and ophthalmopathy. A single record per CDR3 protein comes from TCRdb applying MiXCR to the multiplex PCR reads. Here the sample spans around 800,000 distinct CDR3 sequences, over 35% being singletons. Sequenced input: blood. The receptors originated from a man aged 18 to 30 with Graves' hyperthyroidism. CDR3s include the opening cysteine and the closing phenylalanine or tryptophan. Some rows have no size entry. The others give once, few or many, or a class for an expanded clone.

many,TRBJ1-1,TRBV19,CASSIRGTGRAEAFF
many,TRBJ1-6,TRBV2,CASRRQGPKDSPLHF
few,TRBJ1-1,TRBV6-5,CASTTFGLEQRRNTEAFF
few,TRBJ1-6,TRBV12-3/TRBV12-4,CASSLIELGSSYNSPLHF
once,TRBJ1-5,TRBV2,CASRYQRETQHF
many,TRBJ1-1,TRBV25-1,CASSDQTGTGRSEAFF
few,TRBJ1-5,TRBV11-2,CASSLDGRWSSNQPQHF
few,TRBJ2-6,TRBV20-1,CSARGSGANVLTF
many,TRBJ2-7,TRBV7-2,CASQIQGSTYEQYF
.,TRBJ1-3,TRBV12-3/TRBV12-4,CASGDRGNTIYF
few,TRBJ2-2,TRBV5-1,CASSLVADNTGELFF
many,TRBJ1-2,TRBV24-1,CASRDSHLYGYTF
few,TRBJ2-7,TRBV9,CASSHEGGFYEQYF
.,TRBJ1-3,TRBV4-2,CASSQDSGGSGNTIYF
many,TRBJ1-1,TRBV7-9,CASETDGTEAFF
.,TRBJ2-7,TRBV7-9,CASSLFRGEFYEQYF
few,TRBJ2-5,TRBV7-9,CASSSEGPGLAGQETQYF